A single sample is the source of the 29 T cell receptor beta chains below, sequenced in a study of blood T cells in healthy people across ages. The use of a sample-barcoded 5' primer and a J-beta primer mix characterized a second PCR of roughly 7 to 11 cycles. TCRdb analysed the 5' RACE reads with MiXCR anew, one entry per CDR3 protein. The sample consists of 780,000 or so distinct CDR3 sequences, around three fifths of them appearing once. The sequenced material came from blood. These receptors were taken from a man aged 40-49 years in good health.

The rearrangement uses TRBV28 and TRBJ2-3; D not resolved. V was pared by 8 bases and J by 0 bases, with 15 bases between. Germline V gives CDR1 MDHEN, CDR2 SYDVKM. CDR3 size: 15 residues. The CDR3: CASRGRPPSTDTQYF. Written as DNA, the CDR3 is TGTGCCAGCCGAGGCAGGCCACCAAGCACAGATACGCAGTATTTT.

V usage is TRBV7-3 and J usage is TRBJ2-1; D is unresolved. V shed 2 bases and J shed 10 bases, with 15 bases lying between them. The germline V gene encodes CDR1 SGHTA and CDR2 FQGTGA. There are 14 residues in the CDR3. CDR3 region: CASSLGLSTYEQFF. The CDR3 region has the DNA TGTGCCAGCAGCTTAGGTCTATCCACCTACGAGCAGTTCTTC.

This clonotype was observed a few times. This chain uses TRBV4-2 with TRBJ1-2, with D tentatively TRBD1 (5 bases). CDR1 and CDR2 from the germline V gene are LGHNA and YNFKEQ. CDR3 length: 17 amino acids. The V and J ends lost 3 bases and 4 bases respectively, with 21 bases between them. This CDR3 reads CASSHDPMGGAGYGYTF. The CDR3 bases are TGTGCCAGCAGCCATGACCCCATGGGAGGGGCGGGCTATGGCTACACCTTC.

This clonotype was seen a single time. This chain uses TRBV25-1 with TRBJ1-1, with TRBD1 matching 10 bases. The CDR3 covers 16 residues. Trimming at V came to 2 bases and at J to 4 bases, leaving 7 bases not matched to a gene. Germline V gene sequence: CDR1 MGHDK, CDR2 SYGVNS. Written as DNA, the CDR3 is TGTGCCAGCAGTGAAGGGGACAGGGGTATTCTCACTGAAGCTTTCTTT. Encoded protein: CASSEGDRGILTEAFF. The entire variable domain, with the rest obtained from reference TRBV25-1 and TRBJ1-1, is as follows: EADIYQTPRYLVIGTGKKITLECSQTMGHDKMYWYQQDPGMELHLIHYSYGVNSTEKGDLSSESTVSRIRTEHFPLTLESARPSHTSQYLCASSEGDRGILTEAFFGQGTRLTVV.

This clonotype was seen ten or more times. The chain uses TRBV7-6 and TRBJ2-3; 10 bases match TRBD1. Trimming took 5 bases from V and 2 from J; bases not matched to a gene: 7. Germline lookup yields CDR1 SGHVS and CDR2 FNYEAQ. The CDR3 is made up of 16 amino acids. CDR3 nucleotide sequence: TGTGCCAGCAGCCCTGGGACAGGGGCTACCACAGATACGCAGTATTTT. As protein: CASSPGTGATTDTQYF.

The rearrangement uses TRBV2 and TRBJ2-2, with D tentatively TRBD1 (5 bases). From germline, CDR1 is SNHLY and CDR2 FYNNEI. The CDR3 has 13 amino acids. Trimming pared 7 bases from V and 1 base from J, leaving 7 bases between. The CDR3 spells CASNRLNTGELFF. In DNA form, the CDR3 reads TGTGCCAGCAACAGGCTGAACACCGGGGAGCTGTTTTTT.

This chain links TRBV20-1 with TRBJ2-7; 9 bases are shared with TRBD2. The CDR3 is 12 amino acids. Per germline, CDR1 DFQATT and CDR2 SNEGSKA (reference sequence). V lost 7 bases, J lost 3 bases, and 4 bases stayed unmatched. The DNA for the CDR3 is TGCAGTGTCGCGGGGGGGCTCTACGAGCAGTACTTC. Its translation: CSVAGGLYEQYF.

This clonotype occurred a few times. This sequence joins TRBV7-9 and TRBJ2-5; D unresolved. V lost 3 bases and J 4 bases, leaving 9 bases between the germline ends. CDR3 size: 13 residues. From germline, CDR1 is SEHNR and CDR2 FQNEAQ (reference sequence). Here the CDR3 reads CASSFSTGETQYF. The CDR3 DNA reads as TGTGCCAGCAGCTTTTCTACCGGAGAGACCCAGTACTTC.

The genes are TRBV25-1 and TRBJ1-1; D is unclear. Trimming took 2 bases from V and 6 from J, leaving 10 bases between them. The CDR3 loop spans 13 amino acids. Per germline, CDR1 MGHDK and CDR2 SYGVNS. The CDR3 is CASSEAGMAEAFF. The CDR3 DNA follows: TGTGCCAGCAGTGAAGCGGGTATGGCTGAAGCTTTCTTT.

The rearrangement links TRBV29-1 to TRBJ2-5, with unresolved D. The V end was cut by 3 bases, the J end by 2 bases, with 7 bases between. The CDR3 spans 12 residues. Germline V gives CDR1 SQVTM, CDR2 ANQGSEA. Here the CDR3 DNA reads TGCAGCGTTGACGTCGGACAAGAGACCCAGTACTTC. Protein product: CSVDVGQETQYF.

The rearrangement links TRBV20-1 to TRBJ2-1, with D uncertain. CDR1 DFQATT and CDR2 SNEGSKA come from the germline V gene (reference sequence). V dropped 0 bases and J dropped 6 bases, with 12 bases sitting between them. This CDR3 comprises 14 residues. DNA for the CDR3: TGCAGTGCTAGAGATCTTTCGCTGGGCAATGAGCAGTTCTTC. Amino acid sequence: CSARDLSLGNEQFF.

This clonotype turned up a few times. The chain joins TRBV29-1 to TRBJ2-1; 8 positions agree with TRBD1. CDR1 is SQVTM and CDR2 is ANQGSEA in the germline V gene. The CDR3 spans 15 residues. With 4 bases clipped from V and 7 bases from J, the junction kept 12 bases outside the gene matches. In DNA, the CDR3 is TGCAGCGTTGGAAAAGAGCCAGGGGGCGGGAATGAGCAGTTCTTC. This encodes CSVGKEPGGGNEQFF.

CDR3 amino acids: CAISAPFPSGVNYEQYF. The CDR3 bases are TGTGCCATCAGTGCCCCGTTCCCTAGCGGGGTGAATTACGAGCAGTACTTC. This chain joins TRBV10-3 and TRBJ2-1, with 9 bases fitting TRBD2. The end of the DNA aligns better with TRBJ2-7, so the J call may be wrong. The CDR3 is 17 residues long. The V gene's germline CDR1 is ENHRY and CDR2 SYGVKD.

The CDR3 DNA reads TGTGCCAGCAAAGAGGGGGCTGGCACTGAAGCTTTCTTT. As protein: CASKEGAGTEAFF. The rearrangement links TRBV28 to TRBJ1-1; 7 bases are shared with TRBD1. The length of the CDR3 is 13 residues. Germline V gene sequence: CDR1 MDHEN, CDR2 SYDVKM. The J segment lost 4 bases and the V segment lost 7 bases, leaving 6 bases of the junction unmatched.

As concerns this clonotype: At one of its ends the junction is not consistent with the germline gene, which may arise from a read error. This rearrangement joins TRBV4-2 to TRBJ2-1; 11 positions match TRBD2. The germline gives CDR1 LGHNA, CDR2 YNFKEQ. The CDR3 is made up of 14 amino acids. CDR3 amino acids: CASTTLAGDKEQFF. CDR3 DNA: TGTGCCAGCACGACACTAGCGGGGGACAAAGAGCAGTTCTTC.

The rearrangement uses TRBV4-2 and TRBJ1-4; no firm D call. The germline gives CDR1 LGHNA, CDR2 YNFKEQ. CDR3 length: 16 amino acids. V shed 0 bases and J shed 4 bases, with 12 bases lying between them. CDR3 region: CASSQDPAGSNEKLFF. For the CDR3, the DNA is TGTGCCAGCAGCCAAGACCCTGCAGGTAGTAATGAAAAACTGTTTTTT.

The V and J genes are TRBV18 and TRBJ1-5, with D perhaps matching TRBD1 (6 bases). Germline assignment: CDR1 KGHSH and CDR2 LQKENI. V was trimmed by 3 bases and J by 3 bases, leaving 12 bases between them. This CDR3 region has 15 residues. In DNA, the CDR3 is TGTGCCAGCTCACCTCCTGGACAGTTCAATCAGCCCCAGCATTTT. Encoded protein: CASSPPGQFNQPQHF.

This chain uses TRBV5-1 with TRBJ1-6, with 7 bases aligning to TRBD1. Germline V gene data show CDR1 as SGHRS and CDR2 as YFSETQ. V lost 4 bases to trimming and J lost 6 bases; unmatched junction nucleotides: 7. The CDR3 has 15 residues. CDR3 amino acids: CASSRDRVGNSPLHF. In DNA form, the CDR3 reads TGCGCCAGCAGCCGCGACAGGGTTGGTAATTCACCCCTCCACTTT.

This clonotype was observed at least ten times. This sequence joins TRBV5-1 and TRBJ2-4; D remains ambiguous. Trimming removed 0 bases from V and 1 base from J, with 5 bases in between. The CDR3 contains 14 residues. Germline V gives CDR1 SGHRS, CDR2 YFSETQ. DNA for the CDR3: TGCGCCAGCAGCTTGGACCGGGCCAAAAACATTCAGTACTTC. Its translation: CASSLDRAKNIQYF.

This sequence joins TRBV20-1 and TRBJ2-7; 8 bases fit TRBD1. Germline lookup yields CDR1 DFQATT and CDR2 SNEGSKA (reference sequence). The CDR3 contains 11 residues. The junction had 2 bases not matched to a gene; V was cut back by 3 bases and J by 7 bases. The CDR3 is CSASYRGEQYF. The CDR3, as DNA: TGCAGTGCTAGCTACAGGGGGGAGCAGTACTTC.

In DNA form, the CDR3 reads TGCAGTGGAAGGACAGGGAGTTACTACGAGCAGTACTTC. Its protein product is CSGRTGSYYEQYF. This chain joins TRBV20-1 and TRBJ2-7; TRBD1 agrees at 8 bases. V was pared by 7 bases and J by 3 bases, with 8 bases of the junction left unmatched. This CDR3 is 13 amino acids long. CDR1 and CDR2 (germline): DFQATT, SNEGSKA (reference sequence).

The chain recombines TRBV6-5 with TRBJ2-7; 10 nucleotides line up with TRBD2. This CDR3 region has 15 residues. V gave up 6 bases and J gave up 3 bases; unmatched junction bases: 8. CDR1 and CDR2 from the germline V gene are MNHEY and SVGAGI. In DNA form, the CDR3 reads TGTGCCAGCAGATCCCTAGCGGGGGCCGTCTACGAGCAGTACTTC. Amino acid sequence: CASRSLAGAVYEQYF.

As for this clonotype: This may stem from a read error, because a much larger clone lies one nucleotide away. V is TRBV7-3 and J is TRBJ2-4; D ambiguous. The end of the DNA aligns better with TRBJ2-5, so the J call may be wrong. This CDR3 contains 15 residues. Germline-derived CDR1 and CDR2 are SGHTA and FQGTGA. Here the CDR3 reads CTSSPQPGSQETQYF. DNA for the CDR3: TGTACCAGCAGCCCCCAACCCGGGTCCCAAGAGACCCAGTACTTC.

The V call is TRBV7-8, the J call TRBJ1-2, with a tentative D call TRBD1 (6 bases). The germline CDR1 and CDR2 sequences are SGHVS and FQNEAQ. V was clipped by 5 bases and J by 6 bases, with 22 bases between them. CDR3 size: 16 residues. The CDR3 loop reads CASSPGDKQGWNGYTF. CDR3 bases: TGTGCCAGCAGCCCCGGGGATAAACAGGGATGGAATGGCTACACCTTC.

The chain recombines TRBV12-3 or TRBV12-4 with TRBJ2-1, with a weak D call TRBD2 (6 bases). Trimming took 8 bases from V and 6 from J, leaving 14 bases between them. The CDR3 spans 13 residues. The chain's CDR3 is CASRRGSSNEQFF. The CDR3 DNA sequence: TGTGCCAGCCGACGGGGGAGCTCCAATGAGCAGTTCTTC.

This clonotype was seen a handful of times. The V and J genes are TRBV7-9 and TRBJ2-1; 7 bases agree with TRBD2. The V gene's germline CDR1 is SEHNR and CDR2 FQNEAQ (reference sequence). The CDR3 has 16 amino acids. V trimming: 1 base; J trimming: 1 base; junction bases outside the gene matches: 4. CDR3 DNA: TGTGCCAGCAGCTTAGAGCTAGCGGTATCCTACAATGAGCAGTTCTTC. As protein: CASSLELAVSYNEQFF.

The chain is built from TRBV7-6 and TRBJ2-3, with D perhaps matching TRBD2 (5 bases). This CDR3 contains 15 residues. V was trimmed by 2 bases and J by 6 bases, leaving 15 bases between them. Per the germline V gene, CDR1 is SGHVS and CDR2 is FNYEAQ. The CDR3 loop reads CASSLIGGDGDTQYF. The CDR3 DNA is TGTGCCAGCAGCTTAATCGGAGGAGACGGGGATACGCAGTATTTT.

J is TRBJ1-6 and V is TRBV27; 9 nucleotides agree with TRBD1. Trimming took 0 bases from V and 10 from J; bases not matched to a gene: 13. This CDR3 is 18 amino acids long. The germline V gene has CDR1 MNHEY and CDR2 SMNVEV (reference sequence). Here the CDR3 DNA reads TGTGCCAGCAGTTTATCGCCGGGACAGGGCCGTTCGGGATCACCCCTCCACTTT. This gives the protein CASSLSPGQGRSGSPLHF.

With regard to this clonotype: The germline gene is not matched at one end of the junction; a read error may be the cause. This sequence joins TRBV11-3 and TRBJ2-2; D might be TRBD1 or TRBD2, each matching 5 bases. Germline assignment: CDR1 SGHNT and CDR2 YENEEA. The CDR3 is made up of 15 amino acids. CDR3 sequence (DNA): TGTGCCAGCAGTTTAGGAGTCAGGGAGAGCGGGGAGCTGTTTTTT. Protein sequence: CASSLGVRESGELFF. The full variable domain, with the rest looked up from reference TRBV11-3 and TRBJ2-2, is EAGVVQSPRYKIIEKKQPVAFWCNPISGHNTLYWYLQNLGQGPELLIRYENEEAVDDSQLPKDRFSAERLKGVDSTLKIQPAELGDSAVYLCASSLGVRESGELFFGEGSRLTVL.